This T cell receptor (beta chain) was profiled in a study of breast tumors, draining lymph nodes, adjacent tissues. The study's findings and limits: Tumor T cell lymph node origin was a supported hypothesis, not proven. Tumors had less TCR diversity than lymph nodes, more than nontumor tissue. Tumor and nontumor repertoires were significantly more similar in luminal-like than in basal-like breast cancer. The data were judged consistent with most tumor T cells coming from lymph node and expanding in tumor.

MiXCR, run by TCRdb on the multiplex PCR reads, gives a single entry per CDR3 protein. The sample shows fewer than 140,000 distinct CDR3 sequences, under 40% of them seen only once. The lymph nodes were axillary draining lymph nodes from breast cancer patients. This clonotype was recorded many times. What it recognizes is unknown. The junction had 5 bases not matched to a gene; V was cut back by 7 bases and J by 2 bases. The CDR3 is 14 residues long. Germline CDR1 and CDR2: SQVTM and ANQGSEA. The chain joins TRBV29-1 to TRBJ2-1, with 10 positions matching TRBD2. The TCR comes from a female donor with breast cancer. Some clones in this sample may be carry-over from other donors' samples. The sequencing sample was made of axillary lymph node tissue. CDR3 region: CSAMSGRAYNEQFF. For the CDR3, the DNA is TGCAGCGCAATGAGCGGGAGGGCCTACAATGAGCAGTTCTTC.